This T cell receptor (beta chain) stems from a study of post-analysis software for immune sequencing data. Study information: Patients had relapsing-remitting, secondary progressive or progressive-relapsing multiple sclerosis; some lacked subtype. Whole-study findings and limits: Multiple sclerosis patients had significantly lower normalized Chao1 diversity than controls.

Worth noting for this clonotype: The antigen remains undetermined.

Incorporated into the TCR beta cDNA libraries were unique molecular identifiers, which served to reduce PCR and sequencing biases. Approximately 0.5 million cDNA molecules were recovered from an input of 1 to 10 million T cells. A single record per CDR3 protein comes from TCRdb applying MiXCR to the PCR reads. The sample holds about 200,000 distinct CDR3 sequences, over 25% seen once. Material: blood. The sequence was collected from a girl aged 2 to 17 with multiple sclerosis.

The CDR3 region is CATSTLAGGQETQYF. Written as DNA, the CDR3 is TGTGCCACCAGCACCCTAGCGGGGGGCCAAGAGACCCAGTACTTC. The chain is built from TRBV15 and TRBJ2-5, with 11 positions matching TRBD2. This CDR3 spans 15 amino acids. CDR1 is LNHNV, CDR2 YYDKDF, per germline (reference sequence). V lost 4 bases, J lost 1 base, and 2 bases stayed unmatched.